This T cell receptor (beta chain) derives from a study of blood T cell repertoires in COVID-19. Whole-study context: Whether acute or convalescent, the COVID-19 samples came from the United States, Italy and Spain.

The authors' processing: How many nucleated cells were present was estimated from reference gene primer amplification. TCRdb's table, derived via immunoSEQ multiplex PCR, lists solely in-frame clones and lacks some. Clonal size and the V and J genes are those of that table, whereas D and trimming came from the DNA. The data contain fewer than 200,000 clones, about four fifths of them singletons. The sequence came from a woman in her seventies with COVID-19, enrolled during active disease. The sequenced sample was peripheral blood.

The CDR3 region is CASSLYRAYEQYF. DNA for the CDR3: TGTGCCAGCAGCTTGTACAGGGCGTACGAGCAGTACTTC. This chain connects TRBV7-2 to TRBJ2-7; TRBD1 is a possible D gene (6 bases). The CDR3 sequence is 13 residues long. Trimming left V 3 bases short and J 4 bases short, with 10 bases between. The V gene's germline CDR1 is SGHTA and CDR2 FQGNSA.